This TCR beta chain was profiled in a study of blood T cell repertoires in COVID-19. Across the study: T cells, B-cell-depleted T cells, or PBMCs supplied cDNA or gDNA.

Only one count was recorded for this clone. Only in-frame clones appear in the TCRdb table, and some are missing; sequencing was by immunoSEQ multiplex PCR. The sample lists roughly 120,000 clones, roughly 84% seen once, with roughly 1.4% in the top ten. The sequencing input was peripheral blood. The TCR sequence derives from a middle-aged man with acute or convalescent COVID-19.

In DNA form, the CDR3 reads TGTGCCAGCAGCAACCGGGACACTCGGCCCCAGCATTTT. It encodes CASSNRDTRPQHF. The chain is built from TRBV21-1 and TRBJ1-5; the listed D gene, TRBD1, was not tested against the DNA. TRBV21-1 is listed as a pseudogene. The CDR3 contains 13 residues.